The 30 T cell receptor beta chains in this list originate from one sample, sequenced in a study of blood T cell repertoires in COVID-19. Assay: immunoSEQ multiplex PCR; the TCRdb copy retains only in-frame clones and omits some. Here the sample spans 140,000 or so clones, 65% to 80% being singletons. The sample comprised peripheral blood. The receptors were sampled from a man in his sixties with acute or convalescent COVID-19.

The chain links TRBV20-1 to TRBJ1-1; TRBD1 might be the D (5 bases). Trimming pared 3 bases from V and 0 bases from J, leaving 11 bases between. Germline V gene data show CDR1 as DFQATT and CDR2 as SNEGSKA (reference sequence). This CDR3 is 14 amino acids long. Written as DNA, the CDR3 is TGCAGTGCTAGTAGGTCAGGGATGAACACTGAAGCTTTCTTT. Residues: CSASRSGMNTEAFF.

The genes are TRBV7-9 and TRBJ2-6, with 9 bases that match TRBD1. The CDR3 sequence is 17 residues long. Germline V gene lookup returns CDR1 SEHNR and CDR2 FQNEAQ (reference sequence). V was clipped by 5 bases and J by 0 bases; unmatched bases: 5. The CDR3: CASSPQGARSGANVLTF. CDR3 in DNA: TGTGCCAGCAGCCCACAGGGGGCGCGCTCTGGGGCCAACGTCCTGACTTTC. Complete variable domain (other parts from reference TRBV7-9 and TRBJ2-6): DTGVSQNPRHKITKRGQNVTFRCDPISEHNRLYWYRQTLGQGPEFLTYFQNEAQLEKSRLLSDRFSAERPKGSFSTLEIQRTEQGDSAMYLCASSPQGARSGANVLTFGAGSRLTVL.

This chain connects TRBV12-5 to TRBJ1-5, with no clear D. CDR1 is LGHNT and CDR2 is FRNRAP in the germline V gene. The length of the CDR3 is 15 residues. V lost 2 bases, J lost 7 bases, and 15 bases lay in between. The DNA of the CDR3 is TGTGCTAGTGGTTTGAGTACCCCCCGCGGGCAGCCCCAGCATTTT. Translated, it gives CASGLSTPRGQPQHF.

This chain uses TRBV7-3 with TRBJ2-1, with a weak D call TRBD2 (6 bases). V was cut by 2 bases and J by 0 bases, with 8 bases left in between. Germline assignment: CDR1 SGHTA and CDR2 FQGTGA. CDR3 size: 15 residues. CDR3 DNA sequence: TGTGCCAGCAGCTTATTCGGGAGCTCCTACAATGAGCAGTTCTTC. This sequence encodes CASSLFGSSYNEQFF.

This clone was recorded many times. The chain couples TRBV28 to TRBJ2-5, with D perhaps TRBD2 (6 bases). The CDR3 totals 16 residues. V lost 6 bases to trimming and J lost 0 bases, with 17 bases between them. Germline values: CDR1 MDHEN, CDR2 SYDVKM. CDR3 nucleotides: TGTGCCAGCAGCGACCTGACGGGAGCGGACCAAGAGACCCAGTACTTC. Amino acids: CASSDLTGADQETQYF.

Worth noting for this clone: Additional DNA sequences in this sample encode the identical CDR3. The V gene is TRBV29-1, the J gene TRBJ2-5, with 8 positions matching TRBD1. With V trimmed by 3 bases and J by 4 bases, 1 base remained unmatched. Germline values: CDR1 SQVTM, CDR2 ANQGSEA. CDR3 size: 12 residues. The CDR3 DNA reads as TGCAGCGTTGACAGGGGGCGAGAGACCCAGTACTTC. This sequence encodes CSVDRGRETQYF.

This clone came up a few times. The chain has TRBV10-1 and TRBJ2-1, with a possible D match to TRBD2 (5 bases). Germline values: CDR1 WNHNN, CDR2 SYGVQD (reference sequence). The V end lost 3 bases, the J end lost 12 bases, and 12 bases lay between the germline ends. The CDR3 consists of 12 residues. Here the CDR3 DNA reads TGCGCCAGCAGTGATCGAGGGATGTGGCAGTTCTTC. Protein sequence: CASSDRGMWQFF.

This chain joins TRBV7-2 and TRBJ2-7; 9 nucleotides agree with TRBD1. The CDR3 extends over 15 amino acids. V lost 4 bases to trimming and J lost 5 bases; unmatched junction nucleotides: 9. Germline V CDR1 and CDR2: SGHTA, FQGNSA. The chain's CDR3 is CASSYSTGGFNEQYF. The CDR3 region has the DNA TGTGCCAGCAGCTACTCGACAGGGGGGTTCAACGAGCAGTACTTC.

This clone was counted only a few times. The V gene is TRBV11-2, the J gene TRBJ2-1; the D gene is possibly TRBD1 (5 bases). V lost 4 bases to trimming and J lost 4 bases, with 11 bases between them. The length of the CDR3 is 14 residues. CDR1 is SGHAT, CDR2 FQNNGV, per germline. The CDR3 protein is CASSSTDSYNEQFF. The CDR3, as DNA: TGTGCCAGCAGCTCCACAGACAGTTACAATGAGCAGTTCTTC. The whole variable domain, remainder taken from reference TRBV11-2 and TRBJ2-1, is EAGVAQSPRYKIIEKRQSVAFWCNPISGHATLYWYQQILGQGPKLLIQFQNNGVVDDSQLPKDRFSAERLKGVDSTLKIQPAKLEDSAVYLCASSSTDSYNEQFFGPGTRLTVL.

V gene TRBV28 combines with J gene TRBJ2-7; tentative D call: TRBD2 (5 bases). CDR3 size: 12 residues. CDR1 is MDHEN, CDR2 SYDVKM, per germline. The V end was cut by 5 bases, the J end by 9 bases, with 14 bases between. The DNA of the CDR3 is TGTGCCAGCAGTCTGGGAGACCCAAGGCAGTACTTC. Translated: CASSLGDPRQYF.

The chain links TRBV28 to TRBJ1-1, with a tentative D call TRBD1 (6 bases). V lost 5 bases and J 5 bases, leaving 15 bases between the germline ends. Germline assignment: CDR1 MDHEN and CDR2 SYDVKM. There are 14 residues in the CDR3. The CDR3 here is CASSRGTGQTEAFF. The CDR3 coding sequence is TGTGCCAGCAGTCGCGGTACAGGGCAAACTGAAGCTTTCTTT. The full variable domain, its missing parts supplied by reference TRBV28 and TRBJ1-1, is DVKVTQSSRYLVKRTGEKVFLECVQDMDHENMFWYRQDPGLGLRLIYFSYDVKMKEKGDIPEGYSVSREKKERFSLILESASTNQTSMYLCASSRGTGQTEAFFGQGTRLTVV.

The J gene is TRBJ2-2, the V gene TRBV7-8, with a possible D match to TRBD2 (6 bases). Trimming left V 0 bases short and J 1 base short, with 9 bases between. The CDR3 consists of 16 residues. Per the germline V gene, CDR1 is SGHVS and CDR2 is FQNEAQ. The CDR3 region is CASSLAFSGNTGELFF. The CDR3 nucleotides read TGTGCCAGCAGCTTAGCGTTTAGCGGGAACACCGGGGAGCTGTTTTTT.

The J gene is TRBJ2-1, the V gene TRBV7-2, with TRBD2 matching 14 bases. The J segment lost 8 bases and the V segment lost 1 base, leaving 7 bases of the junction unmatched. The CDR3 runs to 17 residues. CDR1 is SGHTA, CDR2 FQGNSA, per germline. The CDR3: CASSLGRLAGGPDEQFF. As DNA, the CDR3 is TGTGCCAGCAGCTTAGGCAGACTAGCGGGAGGGCCGGATGAGCAGTTCTTC.

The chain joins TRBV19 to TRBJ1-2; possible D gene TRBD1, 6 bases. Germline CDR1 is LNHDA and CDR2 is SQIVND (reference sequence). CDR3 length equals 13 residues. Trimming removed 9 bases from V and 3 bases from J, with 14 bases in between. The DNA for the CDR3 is TGTGCCAGCCAGCCACCAGGGGACTATGGCTACACCTTC. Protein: CASQPPGDYGYTF. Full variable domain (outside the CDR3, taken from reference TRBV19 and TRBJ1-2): DGGITQSPKYLFRKEGQNVTLSCEQNLNHDAMYWYRQDPGQGLRLIYYSQIVNDFQKGDIAEGYSVSREKKESFPLTVTSAQKNPTAFYLCASQPPGDYGYTFGSGTRLTVV.

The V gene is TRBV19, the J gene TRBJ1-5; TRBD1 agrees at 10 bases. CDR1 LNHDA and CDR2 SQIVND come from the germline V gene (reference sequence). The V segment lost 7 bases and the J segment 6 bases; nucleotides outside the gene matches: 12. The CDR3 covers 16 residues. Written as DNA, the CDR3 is TGTGCCAGTACTCCCGGGACAGGGGTTCCCGGTCAGCCCCAGCATTTT. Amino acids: CASTPGTGVPGQPQHF. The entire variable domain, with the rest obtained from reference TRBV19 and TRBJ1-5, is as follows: DGGITQSPKYLFRKEGQNVTLSCEQNLNHDAMYWYRQDPGQGLRLIYYSQIVNDFQKGDIAEGYSVSREKKESFPLTVTSAQKNPTAFYLCASTPGTGVPGQPQHFGDGTRLSIL.

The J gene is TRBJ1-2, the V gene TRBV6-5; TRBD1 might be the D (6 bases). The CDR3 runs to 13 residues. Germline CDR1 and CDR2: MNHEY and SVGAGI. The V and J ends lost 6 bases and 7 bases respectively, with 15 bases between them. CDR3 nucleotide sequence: TGTGCCAGCAGGGGGACACCGACGGGTGGCTACACCTTC. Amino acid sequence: CASRGTPTGGYTF.

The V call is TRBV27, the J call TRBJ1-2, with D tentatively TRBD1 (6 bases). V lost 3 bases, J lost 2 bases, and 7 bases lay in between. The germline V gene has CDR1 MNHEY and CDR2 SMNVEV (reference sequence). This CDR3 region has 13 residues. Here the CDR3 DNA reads TGTGCCAGCAGTTTGCAGGGGAACTATGGCTACACCTTC. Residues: CASSLQGNYGYTF.

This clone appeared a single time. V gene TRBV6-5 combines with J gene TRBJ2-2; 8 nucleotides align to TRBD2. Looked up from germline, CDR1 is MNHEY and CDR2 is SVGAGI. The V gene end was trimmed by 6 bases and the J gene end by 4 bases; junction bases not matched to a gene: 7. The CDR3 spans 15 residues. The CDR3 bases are TGTGCCAGCAGAACCGGGACTAGGGGCACCGGGGAGCTGTTTTTT. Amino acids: CASRTGTRGTGELFF.

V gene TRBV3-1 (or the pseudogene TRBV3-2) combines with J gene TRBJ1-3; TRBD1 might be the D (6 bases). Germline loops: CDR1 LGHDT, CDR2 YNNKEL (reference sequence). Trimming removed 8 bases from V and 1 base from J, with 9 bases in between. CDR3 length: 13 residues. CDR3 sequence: CASARGSGNTIYF. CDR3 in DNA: TGTGCCAGCGCCAGGGGTTCTGGAAACACCATATATTTT.

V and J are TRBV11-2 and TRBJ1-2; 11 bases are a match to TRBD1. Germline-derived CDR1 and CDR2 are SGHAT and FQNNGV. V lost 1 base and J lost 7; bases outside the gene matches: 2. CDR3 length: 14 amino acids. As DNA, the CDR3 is TGTGCCAGCAGCTTAGGGACAGGGGGCTCTGGCTACACCTTC. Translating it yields CASSLGTGGSGYTF.

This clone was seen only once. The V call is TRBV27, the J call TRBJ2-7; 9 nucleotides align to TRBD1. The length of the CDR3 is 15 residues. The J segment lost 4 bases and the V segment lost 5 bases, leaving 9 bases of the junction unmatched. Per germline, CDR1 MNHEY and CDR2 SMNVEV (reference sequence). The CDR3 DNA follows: TGTGCCAGCAGTATAGGAACCGGGACAGGGTACGAGCAGTACTTC. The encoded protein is CASSIGTGTGYEQYF.

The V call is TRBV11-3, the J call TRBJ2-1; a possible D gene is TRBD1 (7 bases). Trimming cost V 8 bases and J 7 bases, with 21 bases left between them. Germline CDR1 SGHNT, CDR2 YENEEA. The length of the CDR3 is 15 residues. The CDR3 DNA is TGTGCCAGCGCCCTCGGCAGGGGGGTTTCAAATGAGCAGTTCTTC. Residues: CASALGRGVSNEQFF.

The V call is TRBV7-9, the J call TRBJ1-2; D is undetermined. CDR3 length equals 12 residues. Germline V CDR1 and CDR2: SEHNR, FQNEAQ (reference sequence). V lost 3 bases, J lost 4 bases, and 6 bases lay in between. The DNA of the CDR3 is TGTGCCAGCAGCTTGCAGTCCTATGGCTACACCTTC. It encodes CASSLQSYGYTF.

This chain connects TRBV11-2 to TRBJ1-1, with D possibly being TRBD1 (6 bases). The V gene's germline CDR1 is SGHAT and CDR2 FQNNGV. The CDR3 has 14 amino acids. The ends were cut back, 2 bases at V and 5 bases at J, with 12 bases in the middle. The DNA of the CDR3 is TGTGCCAGCAGCTTATTTGGGGGCGGAACTGAAGCTTTCTTT. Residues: CASSLFGGGTEAFF. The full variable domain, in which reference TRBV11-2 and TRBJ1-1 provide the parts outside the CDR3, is EAGVAQSPRYKIIEKRQSVAFWCNPISGHATLYWYQQILGQGPKLLIQFQNNGVVDDSQLPKDRFSAERLKGVDSTLKIQPAKLEDSAVYLCASSLFGGGTEAFFGQGTRLTVV.

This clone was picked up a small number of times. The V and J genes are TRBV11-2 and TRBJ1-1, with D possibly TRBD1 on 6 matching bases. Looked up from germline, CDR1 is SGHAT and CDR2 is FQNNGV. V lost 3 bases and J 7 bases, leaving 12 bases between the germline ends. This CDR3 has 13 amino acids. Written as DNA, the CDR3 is TGTGCCAGCAGCTTGAGGCTACAGGGTGAAGCTTTCTTT. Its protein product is CASSLRLQGEAFF.

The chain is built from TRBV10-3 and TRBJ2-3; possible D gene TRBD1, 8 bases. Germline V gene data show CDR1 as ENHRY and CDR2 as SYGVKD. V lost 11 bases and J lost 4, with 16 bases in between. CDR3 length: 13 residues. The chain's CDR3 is CAAQGGSSDTQYF. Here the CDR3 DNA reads TGTGCCGCACAGGGGGGGTCTTCAGATACGCAGTATTTT.

The CDR3 nucleotides are TGTGCCAGTAGTATGGTCCACAGGGACTCTGGGGCCAACGTCCTGACTTTC. Residues: CASSMVHRDSGANVLTF. V and J are TRBV19 and TRBJ2-6; D possibly corresponds to TRBD1 (6 bases). Per germline, CDR1 LNHDA and CDR2 SQIVND (reference sequence). Trimming removed 3 bases from V and 0 bases from J, with 12 bases in between. This CDR3 spans 17 amino acids.

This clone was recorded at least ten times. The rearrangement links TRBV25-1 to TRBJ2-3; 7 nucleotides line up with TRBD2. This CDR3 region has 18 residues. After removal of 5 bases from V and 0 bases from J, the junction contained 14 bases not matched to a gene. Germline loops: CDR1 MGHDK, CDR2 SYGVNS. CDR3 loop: CASSPISSGVASTDTQYF. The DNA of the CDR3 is TGTGCCAGCAGTCCCATTTCTAGCGGAGTTGCTAGCACAGATACGCAGTATTTT.

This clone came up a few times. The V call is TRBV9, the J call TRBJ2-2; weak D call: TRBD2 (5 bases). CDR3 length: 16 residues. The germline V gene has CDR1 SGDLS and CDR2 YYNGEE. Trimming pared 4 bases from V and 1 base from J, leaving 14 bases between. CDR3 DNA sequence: TGTGCCAGCAGCCCTAGCCAGGATATGAACACCGGGGAGCTGTTTTTT. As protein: CASSPSQDMNTGELFF.

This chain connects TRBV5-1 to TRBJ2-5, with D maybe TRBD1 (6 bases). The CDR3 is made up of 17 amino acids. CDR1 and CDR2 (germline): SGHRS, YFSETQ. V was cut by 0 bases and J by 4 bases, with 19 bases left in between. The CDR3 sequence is CASSLGLLPQGGETQYF. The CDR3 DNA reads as TGCGCCAGCAGCTTGGGCCTATTACCCCAAGGGGGAGAGACCCAGTACTTC.